The 18 T cell receptor beta chains reported below all come from one sample, sequenced in a study of shared clonotypes between healthy human individuals (dated by TCRdb to 2020 to 2022). CD8 naive samples consisted of CD45RO-negative cells that were positively selected for CCR7, yielding a CD45RA+CCR7+ population without TemRA cells. Libraries were built with the immunoSEQ multiplex PCR assay. TCRdb mirrors the immuneACCESS table, restricted to in-frame sequences. Some clones are absent from its copies; in checked studies, under half trace to an unresolved V gene, and the reason for the others is unknown. This sample holds around 2.1 million clones; 90% to 95% were observed only once. The ten largest clones take up roughly 1.7% of the sample. Sequenced input: naive CD8+ T cells from PBMCs. The sample's cell subset or site label is to be understood as: CD45RA+CCR7+. These receptors were collected from a young man in good health. Some clones in this sample may be carry-over from other donors' samples.

The rearrangement links TRBV19 to TRBJ2-1, with no clear D. The CDR3 is made up of 13 amino acids. Germline CDR1 is LNHDA and CDR2 is SQIVND (reference sequence). Trimming stripped 7 bases from V and 6 bases from J, with 13 bases between. CDR3 nucleotide sequence: TGTGCCAGTACGTGGGCGAGCTTCAATGAGCAGTTCTTC. It codes for CASTWASFNEQFF.

The gene calls are TRBV11-2 and TRBJ2-7; 14 bases are shared with TRBD2. Germline trimming cut 11 bases from V and 4 bases from J; bases unmatched to any gene: 10. Looked up from germline, CDR1 is SGHAT and CDR2 is FQNNGV. The CDR3 runs 15 residues. The CDR3 region is CACDRGLAGVYEQYF. CDR3 nucleotides: TGTGCCTGCGATAGGGGACTAGCGGGAGTGTACGAGCAGTACTTC.

The rearrangement uses TRBV6-5 and TRBJ1-1; maybe TRBD1 (6 bases). This CDR3 is 14 amino acids long. Trimming removed 5 bases from V and 3 bases from J, with 13 bases in between. Germline V CDR1 and CDR2: MNHEY, SVGAGI. The CDR3 coding sequence is TGTGCCAGCAGTACTACAGGGTTTTACACTGAAGCTTTCTTT. It codes for CASSTTGFYTEAFF.

This clone has a single count. The rearrangement links TRBV6-5 to TRBJ2-3; D gene ambiguous. Trimming stripped 0 bases from V and 2 bases from J, with 6 bases between. CDR1 is MNHEY and CDR2 is SVGAGI in the germline V gene. The CDR3 runs 14 residues. CDR3 amino acids: CASSYSRPTDTQYF. In DNA, the CDR3 is TGTGCCAGCAGTTACTCGAGGCCCACAGATACGCAGTATTTT.

With regard to this clone: Different DNA sequences within this sample yield the same CDR3. V usage is TRBV28 and J usage is TRBJ1-2, with 9 positions matching TRBD1. CDR3 size: 14 residues. The germline V gene encodes CDR1 MDHEN and CDR2 SYDVKM. V shed 5 bases and J 4 bases; nucleotides not matched to a gene: 5. The DNA of the CDR3 is TGTGCCAGCAGTCTGGGACAGGGACTCTATGGCTACACCTTC. It yields the protein CASSLGQGLYGYTF.

The chain has TRBV5-4 and TRBJ2-1; no clear D gene. V lost 1 base to trimming and J lost 6 bases, with 17 bases between them. Germline V gene lookup returns CDR1 SGHNT and CDR2 YYREEE (reference sequence). The CDR3 totals 16 residues. The CDR3 DNA sequence: TGTGCCAGCAGCTTGCCACGGCAGTCCATGACCAATGAGCAGTTCTTC. It yields the protein CASSLPRQSMTNEQFF.

The chain links TRBV28 to TRBJ2-2, with a tentative D call TRBD1 (6 bases). The ends were cut back, 6 bases at V and 2 bases at J, with 13 bases in the middle. CDR1 and CDR2 from the germline V gene are MDHEN and SYDVKM. This CDR3 region has 15 residues. DNA of the CDR3: TGTGCCAGCAGAGCCGACAGGTATAACACCGGGGAGCTGTTTTTT. This sequence encodes CASRADRYNTGELFF.

The chain carries TRBV9 and TRBJ1-2; D gene uncertain. CDR1 and CDR2 from the germline V gene are SGDLS and YYNGEE. V was trimmed by 1 base and J by 0 bases, leaving 16 bases between them. The CDR3 length is 17 residues. The CDR3 region has the DNA TGTGCCAGCAGCGTAAGCGGTGCCCGAGTAGCTAACTATGGCTACACCTTC. Translating it yields CASSVSGARVANYGYTF.

This clone was seen once. This sequence joins TRBV13 and TRBJ2-2, with TRBD2 as a possible D gene (5 bases). Germline V gives CDR1 PRHDT, CDR2 FYEKMQ (reference sequence). The V end lost 5 bases, the J end lost 6 bases, and 25 bases lay between the germline ends. This CDR3 is built from 18 residues. The CDR3 nucleotides are TGTGCCAGCAGCGAACGAACAGATGCGTTAGCGTTTCCCGGGGAGCTGTTTTTT. Translating gives CASSERTDALAFPGELFF.

The chain couples TRBV5-1 to TRBJ2-1; 10 bases match TRBD2. The germline gives CDR1 SGHRS, CDR2 YFSETQ. V lost 3 bases, J lost 12 bases, and 6 bases stayed unmatched. This CDR3 is 13 amino acids long. CDR3 bases: TGCGCCAGCAGCTCTCCTAGCGGGAGAGGGCAGTTCTTC. It yields the protein CASSSPSGRGQFF.

This chain connects TRBV10-3 to TRBJ1-3, with D hard to call. The CDR3 runs 14 residues. Trimming removed 6 bases from V and 3 bases from J, with 12 bases in between. Germline lookup yields CDR1 ENHRY and CDR2 SYGVKD. The CDR3: CAIREDMFGNTIYF. CDR3 nucleotide sequence: TGTGCCATCAGAGAAGACATGTTTGGAAACACCATATATTTT.

This rearrangement joins TRBV7-6 to TRBJ2-7; no definite D call. Germline values: CDR1 SGHVS, CDR2 FNYEAQ. With 0 bases removed from V and 5 bases from J, the gap between germline ends came to 5 bases. The CDR3 loop spans 12 amino acids. The CDR3 reads CASSLARHEQYF. CDR3 DNA: TGTGCCAGCAGCTTAGCGCGCCACGAGCAGTACTTC.

V gene TRBV18 combines with J gene TRBJ1-1; D is perhaps TRBD1 (5 bases). This CDR3 region has 14 residues. Germline CDR1 reads KGHSH; CDR2 reads LQKENI. The germline V and J ends were trimmed by 2 bases and 4 bases, with 11 bases remaining between them. CDR3 region: CASSPGPGSTEAFF. The CDR3 DNA reads TGTGCCAGCTCACCAGGGCCAGGGAGCACTGAAGCTTTCTTT.

The genes are TRBV7-9 and TRBJ1-1, with TRBD1 identical over 10 bases. The V gene end was trimmed by 5 bases and the J gene end by 0 bases; junction bases not matched to a gene: 3. This CDR3 region has 15 residues. CDR1 is SEHNR and CDR2 is FQNEAQ in the germline V gene (reference sequence). The CDR3 sequence: CASSDRGPLNTEAFF. Here the CDR3 DNA reads TGTGCCAGCAGCGACAGGGGGCCCTTGAACACTGAAGCTTTCTTT.

This sequence joins TRBV4-1 and TRBJ1-4, with D perhaps matching TRBD1 (6 bases). The CDR3 covers 14 residues. The V and J ends lost 0 bases and 8 bases respectively, with 10 bases between them. The germline gives CDR1 MGHRA, CDR2 YSYEKL. The CDR3 region has the DNA TGCGCCAGCAGCCAAGATGGGGGCAGAGAAAAACTGTTTTTT. It encodes CASSQDGGREKLFF.

To note about this clone: Within the sample, other DNA sequences also encode this same CDR3. The CDR3, as DNA: TGTGCCAGCAGTCCAGGGGAGACTGAAGCTTTCTTT. Protein: CASSPGETEAFF. This rearrangement joins TRBV28 to TRBJ1-1; D is possibly TRBD1 (6 bases). The CDR3 runs to 12 residues. V was clipped by 5 bases and J by 5 bases, with 9 bases between them. The V gene's germline CDR1 is MDHEN and CDR2 SYDVKM.

J is TRBJ2-7 and V is TRBV11-2; 9 bases align to TRBD1. Trimming at V came to 3 bases and at J to 4 bases, leaving 19 bases not matched to a gene. Germline-derived CDR1 and CDR2 are SGHAT and FQNNGV. This CDR3 region has 19 residues. CDR3 loop: CASSFLAPRTGTGQYEQYF. The CDR3 DNA follows: TGTGCCAGCAGCTTCTTGGCCCCTCGGACCGGGACAGGGCAGTACGAGCAGTACTTC.

This chain uses TRBV5-6 with TRBJ2-7, with a weak D call TRBD2 (6 bases). CDR3 length equals 15 residues. Germline V gene sequence: CDR1 SGHDT, CDR2 YYEEEE. The V gene lost 0 bases and the J gene lost 6 bases, with 16 bases spanning the gap. CDR3 bases: TGTGCCAGCAGCTTGGGGGCCGGACGGGAGACCGAGCAGTACTTC. It encodes CASSLGAGRETEQYF. Together with reference TRBV5-6 and TRBJ2-7, the CDR3 gives the full variable domain: DAGVTQSPTHLIKTRGQQVTLRCSPKSGHDTVSWYQQALGQGPQFIFQYYEEEERQRGNFPDRFSGHQFPNYSSELNVNALLLGDSALYLCASSLGAGRETEQYFGPGTRLTVT.